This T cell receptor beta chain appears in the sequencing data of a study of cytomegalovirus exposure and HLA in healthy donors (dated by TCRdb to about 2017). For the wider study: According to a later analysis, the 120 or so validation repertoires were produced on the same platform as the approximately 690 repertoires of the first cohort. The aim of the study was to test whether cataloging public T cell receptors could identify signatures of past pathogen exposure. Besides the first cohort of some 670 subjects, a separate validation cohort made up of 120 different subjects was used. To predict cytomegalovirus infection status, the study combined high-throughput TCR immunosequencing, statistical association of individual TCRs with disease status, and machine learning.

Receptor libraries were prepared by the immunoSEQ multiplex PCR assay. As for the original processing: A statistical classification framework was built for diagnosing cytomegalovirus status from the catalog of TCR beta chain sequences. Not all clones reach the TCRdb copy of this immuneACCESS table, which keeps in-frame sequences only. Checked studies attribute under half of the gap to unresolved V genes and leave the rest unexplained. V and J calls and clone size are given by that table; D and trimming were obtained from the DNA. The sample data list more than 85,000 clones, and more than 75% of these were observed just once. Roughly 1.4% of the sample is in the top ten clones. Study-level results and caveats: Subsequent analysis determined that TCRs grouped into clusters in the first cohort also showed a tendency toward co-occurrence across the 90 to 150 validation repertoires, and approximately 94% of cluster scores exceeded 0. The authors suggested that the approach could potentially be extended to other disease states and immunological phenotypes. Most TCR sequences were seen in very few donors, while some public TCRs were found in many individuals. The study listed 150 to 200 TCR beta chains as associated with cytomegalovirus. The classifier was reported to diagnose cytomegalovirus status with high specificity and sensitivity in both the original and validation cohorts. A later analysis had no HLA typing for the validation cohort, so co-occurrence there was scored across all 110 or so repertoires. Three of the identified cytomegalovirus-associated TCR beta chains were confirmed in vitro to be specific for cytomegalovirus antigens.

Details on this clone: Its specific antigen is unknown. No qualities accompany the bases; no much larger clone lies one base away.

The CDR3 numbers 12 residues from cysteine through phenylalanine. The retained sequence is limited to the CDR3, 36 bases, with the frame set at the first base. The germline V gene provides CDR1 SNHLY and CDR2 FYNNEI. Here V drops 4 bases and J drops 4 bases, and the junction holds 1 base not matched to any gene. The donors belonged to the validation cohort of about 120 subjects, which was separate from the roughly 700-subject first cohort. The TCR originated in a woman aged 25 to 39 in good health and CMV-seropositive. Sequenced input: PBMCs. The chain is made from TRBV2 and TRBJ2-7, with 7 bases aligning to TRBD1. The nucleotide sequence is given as TGTGCCAGCAGTGGGGACAGTTACGAGCAGTACTTC. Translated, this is CASSGDSYEQYF.